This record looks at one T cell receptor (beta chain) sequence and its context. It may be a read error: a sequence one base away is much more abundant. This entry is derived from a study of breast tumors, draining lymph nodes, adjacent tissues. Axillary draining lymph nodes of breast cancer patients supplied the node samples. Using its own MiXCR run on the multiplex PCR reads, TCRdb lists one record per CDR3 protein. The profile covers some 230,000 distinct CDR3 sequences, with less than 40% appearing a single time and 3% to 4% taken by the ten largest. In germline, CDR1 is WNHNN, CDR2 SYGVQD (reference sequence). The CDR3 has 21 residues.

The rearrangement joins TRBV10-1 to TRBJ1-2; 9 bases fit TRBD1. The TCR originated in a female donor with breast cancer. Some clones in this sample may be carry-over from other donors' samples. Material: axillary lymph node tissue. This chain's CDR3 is CASSEVGGQGKADHRGYGHTF. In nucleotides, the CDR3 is TGCGCCAGCAGTGAGGTAGGAGGACAGGGGAAAGCCGACCACCGGGGGTATGGCCACACCTTC.